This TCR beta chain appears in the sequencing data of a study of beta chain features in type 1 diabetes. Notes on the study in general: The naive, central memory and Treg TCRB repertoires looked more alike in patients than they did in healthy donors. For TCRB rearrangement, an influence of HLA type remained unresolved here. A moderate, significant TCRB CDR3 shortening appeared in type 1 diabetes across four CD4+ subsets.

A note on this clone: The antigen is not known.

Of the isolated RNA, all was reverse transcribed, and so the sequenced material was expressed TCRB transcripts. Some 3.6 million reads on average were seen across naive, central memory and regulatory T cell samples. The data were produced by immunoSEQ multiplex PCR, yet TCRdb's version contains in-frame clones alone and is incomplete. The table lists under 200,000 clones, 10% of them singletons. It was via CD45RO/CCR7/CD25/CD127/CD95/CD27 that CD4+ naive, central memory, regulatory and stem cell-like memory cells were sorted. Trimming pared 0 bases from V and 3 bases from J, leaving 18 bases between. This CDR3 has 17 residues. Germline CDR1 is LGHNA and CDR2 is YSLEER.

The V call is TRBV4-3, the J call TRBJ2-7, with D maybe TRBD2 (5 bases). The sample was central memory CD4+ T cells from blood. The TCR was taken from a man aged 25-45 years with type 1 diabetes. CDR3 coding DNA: TGCGCCAGCAGCCAAGATCTACGTCTAGCAGTCATCTACGAGCAGTACTTC. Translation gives CASSQDLRLAVIYEQYF.